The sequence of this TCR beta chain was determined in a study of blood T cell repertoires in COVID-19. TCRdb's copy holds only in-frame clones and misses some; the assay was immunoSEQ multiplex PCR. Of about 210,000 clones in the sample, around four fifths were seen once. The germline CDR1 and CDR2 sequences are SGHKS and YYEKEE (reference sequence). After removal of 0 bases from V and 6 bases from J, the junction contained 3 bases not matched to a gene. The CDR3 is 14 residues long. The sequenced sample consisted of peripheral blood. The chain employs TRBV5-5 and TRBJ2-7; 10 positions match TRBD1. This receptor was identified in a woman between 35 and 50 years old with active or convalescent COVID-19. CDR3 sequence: CASSLGGTGVEQYF. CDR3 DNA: TGTGCCAGCAGCTTGGGGGGGACAGGGGTCGAGCAGTACTTC.